These T cell receptor beta chains were read from a single sample in a study of blood T cell repertoires in COVID-19. The method was immunoSEQ multiplex PCR; TCRdb's version includes in-frame clones alone and lacks a portion of them. The sample lists around 250,000 clones, under 85% seen once, with 1.5% to 2% in the top ten. Sample: peripheral blood. The receptors here all came from a man aged 30 to 45 who had recovered from COVID-19. Each CDR3 is given without its conserved first and last residue. The order of the fields is J gene, V gene, CDR3 protein.

J gene: TRBJ1-5
V gene: TRBV6-1
CDR3 protein: ASSEPPRLGINQPQH

J gene: TRBJ2-3
V gene: TRBV6-4
CDR3 protein: ASSVMAGARSDTQY

J gene: TRBJ2-5
V gene: TRBV4-1
CDR3 protein: ASSQGHQETQY

J gene: TRBJ1-1
V gene: TRBV3-1/TRBV3-2
CDR3 protein: ASSDRLNTEAF

J gene: TRBJ1-1
V gene: TRBV6-5
CDR3 protein: ASRGTRSSEAF

J gene: TRBJ1-2
V gene: TRBV18
CDR3 protein: ASSPRQALYGYT

J gene: TRBJ2-1
V gene: TRBV2
CDR3 protein: ASRASGGFYNEQF

J gene: TRBJ1-1
V gene: TRBV14
CDR3 protein: ASSPQTGNSEAF

J gene: TRBJ1-2
V gene: TRBV27
CDR3 protein: ASSRDRGLQGYT

J gene: TRBJ2-2
V gene: TRBV14
CDR3 protein: ASSQGDFYTGELF

J gene: TRBJ2-1
V gene: TRBV28
CDR3 protein: ASSLIGTDSYNEQF

J gene: TRBJ2-2
V gene: TRBV28
CDR3 protein: ASSLIPANTGELF

J gene: TRBJ2-1
V gene: TRBV4-1
CDR3 protein: ASSQDGQGVQF

J gene: TRBJ2-3
V gene: TRBV5-1
CDR3 protein: ASRGSGGRGDTQY

J gene: TRBJ2-1
V gene: TRBV19
CDR3 protein: ASSRQASRASGEQF

J gene: TRBJ1-2
V gene: TRBV5-4
CDR3 protein: ASTAGRYGYT

J gene: TRBJ1-5
V gene: TRBV12-3/TRBV12-4
CDR3 protein: ASGAGGGQPQH

J gene: TRBJ1-5
V gene: TRBV12-3/TRBV12-4
CDR3 protein: ASSLVENQPQH

J gene: TRBJ2-3
V gene: TRBV5-1
CDR3 protein: ASRYSTDTQY

J gene: TRBJ2-5
V gene: TRBV4-2
CDR3 protein: ASSQDTGRAETQY

J gene: TRBJ1-4
V gene: TRBV2
CDR3 protein: ASRLRTTTNEKLF

J gene: TRBJ2-2
V gene: TRBV19
CDR3 protein: ASSMAGFGTGELF